This T cell receptor beta chain appears in the sequencing data of a study of T cells in Graves' hyperthyroidism and ophthalmopathy (dated by TCRdb to between 2018 and 2021). For the wider study: Peripheral blood was collected at initial diagnosis, before any treatment. To identify distinguishing TCR V-J signatures, a discovery cohort of some 100 patients was used, comprising 40 to 45 with Graves' ophthalmopathy and approximately 57 with stable Graves' hyperthyroidism. Prospective prediction of ophthalmopathy was tested in an independent validation cohort consisting of fewer than 20 hyperthyroidism patients and some 15 patients who later progressed to ophthalmopathy. The roughly 90 discovery patients were divided at random into training and test sets in a 7:3 ratio. In addition, the study compared T-cell repertoires in thyroid tissue and in blood from several Graves' hyperthyroidism patients. After sampling, hyperthyroidism patients received methimazole starting at 30 mg daily, and ophthalmopathy patients received high-dose intravenous methylprednisolone. According to the paper, TCR Vbeta CDR3 sequencing was carried out on 135 peripheral blood samples, which came from about 45 ophthalmopathy, under 80 hyperthyroidism and roughly 17 progressor patients.

Summary of the overall study and its limitations: Ophthalmopathy was separated from stable hyperthyroidism by a 13 V-J signature model, with about 86% sensitivity and roughly 81% specificity obtained in cross-validation and 80%/75% obtained in testing. In validation, the model predicted progression to ophthalmopathy with around 71% sensitivity and about 72% specificity, a median of about 6.7 months before onset. No statistical method was used to set the sample size in advance, and investigators knew the group allocation. Most expanded thyroid clonotypes (frequency above 0.001) were also detected in blood, a finding suggesting that blood repertoires may reflect thyroid immune responses.

A patient counted as having stable Graves' hyperthyroidism if no progression to ophthalmopathy occurred over 18 months of follow-up. Hyperthyroidism patients were aged 18 to 65 years and newly diagnosed, with disease duration of less than 2 months. Exclusion was applied to patients with uncontrolled infections, other autoimmune diseases, pregnancy or lactation. Diagnoses were based on clinical symptoms, serum thyroxine and TRAb, thyroid ultrasound and orbital computed tomography. Ficoll-Paque density gradient centrifugation was used to isolate PBMCs from 8.5 to 10 ml of fresh peripheral blood. Total RNA was extracted using Trizol reagent, and RNA quality was assessed on an Agilent 2100 Bioanalyzer. The germline V gene gives CDR1 as MNHEY and CDR2 as SVGAGI. V loses 2 bases of germline sequence and J loses 3 bases, and the interval between the two ends is 13 bases. The CDR3 goes from the cysteine to the phenylalanine over 16 residues. Left in the record is the CDR3 DNA by itself, 48 bases read in frame from the first base.

This clonotype came up many times. No antigen is known for it. Base quality data are lacking; no much larger clone is found one base away. Amplification of TCR beta CDR3 regions was carried out from RNA transcripts. For the first round of RT-PCR on the TCR CDR3, the HTBI primer set was used together with the Qiagen OneStep RT-PCR kit. Libraries were constructed in a second round of multiplex PCR, after which size selection and purification were performed. Libraries were sequenced paired-end with 100 bp reads on an Illumina HiSeq2000. Turning to the authors' computational methods: Raw data were processed with SOAPnuke, discarding reads with adapters, uncalled bases, mean Phred below 15, or no exact constant-primer or identifier match. High-quality paired reads were merged using COPE v1.2.5, and each unique nucleotide sequence was defined as a clonotype. MiTCR v1.1 was used to align the clonotypes against IMGT TRBV, TRBD and TRBJ reference segments. The analysis included only V-J combinations with a frequency above 0.0001, which together covered around 99% of the repertoires. A TCS score was defined as the ratio of F50 (clonal expansion) to E x V (chaos), with BLOSUM62-based TCRdist applied between CDR3 peptides within each V-J. Welch's t-statistics and random forest reduced around 510 V-J features to 13, which were used in a naive Bayes classifier (R e1071). In-frame beta chains were kept once TCRdb had trimmed the public reads at Q25 with fastp and called clones with MiXCR. CDR3 protein sequences are deduplicated, and each keeps its most common genes and DNA. TCRdb's processing, not the authors' own work, is the source of the V and J calls. The sample profile shows about 320,000 distinct CDR3 sequences; approximately 15% of them were found once. The ten largest clones add up to around 35% of the sample.

The sample was blood. The receptor's source is a man aged 25 to 40 with Graves' hyperthyroidism. The chain uses TRBV6-5 and TRBJ2-2; the D assignment is uncertain and may be TRBD1 or TRBD2, with 6 bases supporting each. The DNA sequence is given as TGTGCCAGCAGTTACGCCCGGGGGCCCCACACCGGGGAGCTGTTTTTT. Protein translation: CASSYARGPHTGELFF.